This T cell receptor (beta chain) stems from a study of OX40 agonist ivuxolimab in advanced cancers. The overall study: Patients assigned to dose escalation were diagnosed with hepatocellular carcinoma, melanoma, renal cell or head and neck cancer. Study-wide results and caveats: Expanded peripheral T-cell antigen specificity went undetermined.

The germline CDR1 and CDR2 sequences are LNHDA and SQIVND (reference sequence). The CDR3 has 15 amino acids. Trimming took off 6 bases at V and 3 bases at J, with 15 bases between the two ends. Generated by immunoSEQ multiplex PCR, the TCRdb table keeps only in-frame clones and is missing some. This sample carries some 100,000 clones, around 80% of them seen once, and the ten largest clones take 1.1%. On this clone: What it binds is not known.

The sequencing used CD4+ or CD8+ T cells sorted from blood, collected in a trial of the OX40 agonist ivuxolimab. The chain recombines TRBV19 with TRBJ1-5; D call uncertain. The source is an adult with an advanced solid tumor such as melanoma, head and neck, liver or kidney cancer. In nucleotides, the CDR3 is TGTGCCAGTAGCACCGTGTGGGTCCCCAATCAGCCCCAGCATTTT. Residues: CASSTVWVPNQPQHF.